The present TCR beta chain was sequenced within a study of blood T cell repertoires in COVID-19. For the study at large: Samples came from the United States, Italy and Spain, spanning acute and convalescent COVID-19. Nucleic acid was either cDNA or gDNA, and it came from T cells, B-cell-depleted T cells, or PBMCs.

In the study's own analysis: Nucleated cell counts were estimated from reference gene primer amplification. Assay: immunoSEQ multiplex PCR; the TCRdb copy retains only in-frame clones and omits some. V and J calls and clone size are as listed in that table; D and trimming were resolved from the DNA. The data contain some 270,000 clones, over 80% of them singletons. Germline assignment: CDR1 MNHNY and CDR2 SVGAGI (reference sequence). The germline V and J ends were trimmed by 0 bases and 1 base, with 10 bases remaining between them. The CDR3 is 16 residues long. Material for sequencing was peripheral blood. J is TRBJ1-5 and V is TRBV6-6; a weak D match, TRBD1 (6 bases). This TCR came from a middle-aged woman who had recovered from COVID-19. The CDR3 reads CASSYSTTGSNQPQHF. CDR3 bases: TGTGCCAGCAGTTACTCAACAACAGGGAGCAATCAGCCCCAGCATTTT.